The TCR beta chain under discussion was sequenced for a study of cytomegalovirus exposure and HLA in healthy donors. Primers: 60 Vbeta forward and 13 Jbeta reverse. The assay was immunoSEQ multiplex PCR, and TCRdb's table has in-frame clones only and misses some. The sample consists of roughly 70,000 clones, around 80% of them appearing once. V shed 6 bases and J shed 4 bases, with 15 bases lying between them. CDR1 and CDR2 from the germline V gene are MDHEN and SYDVKM. The CDR3 consists of 14 residues. This receptor was obtained from a man in his forties or fifties in good health and CMV-seronegative. The chain uses TRBV28 and TRBJ1-2, with D possibly TRBD1 on 5 matching bases. The sample was PBMCs. The chain's CDR3 is CASSRPTVRYGYTF. CDR3 DNA sequence: TGTGCCAGCAGCCGACCGACAGTCCGCTATGGCTACACCTTC.